This T cell receptor beta chain appears in the sequencing data of a study of technical replicates of blood from several donors. Profiled with immunoSEQ multiplex PCR; TCRdb holds only in-frame clones, not every one. The profile shows some 87,000 clones, roughly 97% of them singletons. Trimming removed 4 bases at V and 1 base at J, with 11 bases between. The V gene's germline CDR1 is SGHTA and CDR2 FQGNSA. The CDR3 consists of 16 residues. The chain has TRBV7-2 and TRBJ1-6; D may be TRBD1 (6 bases). The specimen was T cells isolated from PBMCs. The TCR comes from a human donor in good health. CDR3 bases: TGTGCCAGCAGCTCAAGGGGGGGTTCCTATAATTCACCCCTCCACTTT. As protein: CASSSRGGSYNSPLHF. Full variable domain (rest looked up from reference TRBV7-2 and TRBJ1-6): GAGVSQSPSNKVTEKGKDVELRCDPISGHTALYWYRQSLGQGLEFLIYFQGNSAPDKSGLPSDRFSAERTGGSVSTLTIQRTQQEDSAVYLCASSSRGGSYNSPLHFGNGTRLTVT.